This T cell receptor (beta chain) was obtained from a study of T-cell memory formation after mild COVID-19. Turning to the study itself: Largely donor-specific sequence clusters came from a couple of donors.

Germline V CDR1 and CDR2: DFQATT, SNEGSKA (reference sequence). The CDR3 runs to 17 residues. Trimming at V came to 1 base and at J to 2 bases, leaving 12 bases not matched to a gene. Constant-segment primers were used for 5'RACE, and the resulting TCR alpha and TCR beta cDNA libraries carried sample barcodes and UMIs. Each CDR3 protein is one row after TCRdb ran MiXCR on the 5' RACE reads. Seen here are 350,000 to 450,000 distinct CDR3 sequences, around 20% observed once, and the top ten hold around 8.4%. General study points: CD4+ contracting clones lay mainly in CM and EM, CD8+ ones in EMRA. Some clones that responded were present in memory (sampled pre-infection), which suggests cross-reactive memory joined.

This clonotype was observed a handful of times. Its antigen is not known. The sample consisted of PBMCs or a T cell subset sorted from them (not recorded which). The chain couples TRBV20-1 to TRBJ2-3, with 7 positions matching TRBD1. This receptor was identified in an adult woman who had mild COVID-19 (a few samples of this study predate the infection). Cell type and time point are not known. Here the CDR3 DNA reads TGCAGTGCTAGAGTAGGGGGCGGGCAGGGCCACACAGATACGCAGTATTTT. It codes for CSARVGGGQGHTDTQYF.